Shown below are 6 T cell receptor beta chains from a single sample sequenced in a study of shared clonotypes between healthy human individuals. Method: immunoSEQ multiplex PCR; TCRdb's copy keeps in-frame clones and lacks some. The top ten clones hold more than 0.5% of a sample with over a million clones, about 84% of them seen once. Sequencing was carried out using memory CD4+ T cells from PBMCs. Subset specified: CD45RA-negative fraction. The receptors shown here come from a man aged 18-30 years in good health. Some clones in this sample may be carry-over from other donors' samples.

The chain uses TRBV7-2 and TRBJ2-2; 12 bases match TRBD2. V lost 3 bases, J lost 6 bases, and 5 bases stayed unmatched. This CDR3 contains 16 residues. Germline-derived CDR1 and CDR2 are SGHTA and FQGNSA. The CDR3 nucleotides read TGTGCCAGCAGCTTGACTAGCGGGAGTGTCCCCGGGGAGCTGTTTTTT. This translates into CASSLTSGSVPGELFF.

V is TRBV19 and J is TRBJ2-7; 10 nucleotides match TRBD1. V lost 10 bases and J lost 4; bases outside the gene matches: 7. Germline values: CDR1 LNHDA, CDR2 SQIVND (reference sequence). The CDR3 totals 13 residues. The CDR3 reads CATHGTGDYEQYF. The CDR3 DNA is TGTGCCACCCACGGGACAGGGGATTACGAGCAGTACTTC.

The J gene is TRBJ2-7, the V gene TRBV6-1, with a tentative D call TRBD1 (6 bases). Germline lookup yields CDR1 MNHNS and CDR2 SASEGT. Deletions cut 4 bases from V and 2 bases from J, with 9 bases between. This CDR3 region has 13 residues. This CDR3 reads CASSAGQTYEQYF. The CDR3 DNA sequence: TGTGCCAGCAGTGCCGGACAGACCTACGAGCAGTACTTC.

There are a few counts of this clone. The chain combines TRBV5-1 with TRBJ2-2, with D unclear. Trimming removed 0 bases at V and 2 bases at J, with 8 bases between. Germline V gene data show CDR1 as SGHRS and CDR2 as YFSETQ. The CDR3 runs to 15 residues. The CDR3 DNA reads TGCGCCAGCAGCTTGGGTTGGGGAAACACCGGGGAGCTGTTTTTT. Its translation is CASSLGWGNTGELFF. Supplemented by reference TRBV5-1 and TRBJ2-2, the full variable domain reads KAGVTQTPRYLIKTRGQQVTLSCSPISGHRSVSWYQQTPGQGLQFLFEYFSETQRNKGNFPGRFSGRQFSNSRSEMNVSTLELGDSALYLCASSLGWGNTGELFFGEGSRLTVL.

In the case of this clone: This sample also contains other DNA sequences that code for the same CDR3. The chain recombines TRBV9 with TRBJ1-1; the match to TRBD1 covers 7 bases. From germline, CDR1 is SGDLS and CDR2 YYNGEE. The CDR3 loop spans 14 amino acids. Losses at the gene ends were 2 bases for V and 3 bases for J; bases not matched to a gene: 4. Written as DNA, the CDR3 is TGTGCCAGCAGCGTGGGAACAGGGGACACTGAAGCTTTCTTT. It codes for CASSVGTGDTEAFF.

The chain uses TRBV4-2 and TRBJ1-3, with unresolved D. The CDR3 is made up of 14 amino acids. With 3 bases removed from V and 0 bases from J, the gap between germline ends came to 6 bases. The germline gives CDR1 LGHNA, CDR2 YNFKEQ. CDR3 region: CASSHDLSGNTIYF. The CDR3 bases are TGTGCCAGCAGCCATGACCTCTCTGGAAACACCATATATTTT.